What follows are 15 T cell receptor beta chains derived from one specimen sequenced in a study of cytomegalovirus exposure and HLA in healthy donors. Amplification used 60 Vbeta primers and 13 Jbeta primers. Data came from immunoSEQ multiplex PCR; TCRdb stores just in-frame clones and leaves some out. The table has around 170,000 clones, around 85% seen once. Sequencing used PBMCs. These receptors came from a man in his fifties or sixties in good health and CMV-seronegative.

This clone was counted a few times. The chain is built from TRBV7-9 and TRBJ1-5; D not resolved. Germline-derived CDR1 and CDR2 are SEHNR and FQNEAQ (reference sequence). Trimming stripped 4 bases from V and 0 bases from J, with 4 bases between. The CDR3 runs 13 residues. The CDR3 region has the DNA TGTGCCAGCAGCTCGTATAGCAATCAGCCCCAGCATTTT. This translates into CASSSYSNQPQHF.

This clone was seen more than once but under ten times. CDR3 sequence reads: CASSLRAGISYEQYF. The CDR3 DNA sequence: TGTGCCAGCAGCCTACGGGCAGGGATTTCCTACGAGCAGTACTTC. The chain uses TRBV7-7 and TRBJ2-7, with D possibly TRBD1 on 5 matching bases. The V end was cut by 5 bases, the J end by 1 base, with 15 bases between. This CDR3 comprises 15 residues. Per the germline V gene, CDR1 is SSHAT and CDR2 is FNYEAQ (reference sequence).

The rearrangement links TRBV6-1 to TRBJ2-3; D remains unclear. The CDR3 sequence is 12 residues long. Germline loops: CDR1 MNHNS, CDR2 SASEGT. V was pared by 2 bases and J by 4 bases, with 4 bases between. The CDR3 sequence: CASSEIADTQYF. Here the CDR3 DNA reads TGTGCCAGCAGTGAAATCGCAGATACGCAGTATTTT.

This sequence joins TRBV19 and TRBJ1-4, with 12 bases lining up with TRBD1. CDR3 length: 15 residues. Germline CDR1 and CDR2: LNHDA and SQIVND (reference sequence). The V segment lost 5 bases and the J segment 7 bases; nucleotides outside the gene matches: 5. CDR3 nucleotides: TGTGCCAGTAGTGGCGGGGACAGGGGGCGTGAAAAACTGTTTTTT. This encodes CASSGGDRGREKLFF.

The chain joins TRBV7-2 to TRBJ2-1; possible D gene TRBD1, 7 bases. V was shortened by 5 bases and J by 8 bases, with 22 bases between the two germline ends. The V gene's germline CDR1 is SGHTA and CDR2 FQGNSA. CDR3 length: 16 residues. CDR3 in amino acids: CASSTRRTGGVDEQFF. The CDR3 bases are TGTGCCAGCAGCACACGCCGGACAGGAGGGGTAGATGAGCAGTTCTTC.

This clone appeared a few times. The chain uses TRBV5-1 and TRBJ2-4; D possibly corresponds to TRBD1 (5 bases). Deletions cut 0 bases from V and 0 bases from J, with 10 bases between. Germline V lookup: CDR1 SGHRS, CDR2 YFSETQ. The CDR3 is 16 amino acids. CDR3 nucleotide sequence: TGCGCCAGCAGCTTGGAGGCAGGGCTAGCCAAAAACATTCAGTACTTC. Its translation is CASSLEAGLAKNIQYF.

The chain joins TRBV5-1 to TRBJ1-2, with 9 bases matching TRBD1. Per the germline V gene, CDR1 is SGHRS and CDR2 is YFSETQ. The CDR3 contains 14 residues. The V and J ends lost 4 bases and 1 base, in that order; junction bases with no gene match: 2. The CDR3 DNA reads as TGCGCCAGCAGCACGGGACAGGGTAACTATGGCTACACCTTC. It encodes CASSTGQGNYGYTF.

J is TRBJ1-1 and V is TRBV18; D is unresolved. The V end lost 4 bases, the J end lost 4 bases, and 16 bases lay between the germline ends. CDR3 length equals 15 residues. Germline values: CDR1 KGHSH, CDR2 LQKENI. The CDR3 protein is CASSQLAAASTEAFF. CDR3 DNA: TGTGCCAGCTCACAGCTGGCGGCAGCGAGCACTGAAGCTTTCTTT.

The rearrangement uses TRBV9 and TRBJ1-1, with a tentative D call TRBD1 (5 bases). In germline, CDR1 is SGDLS, CDR2 YYNGEE. CDR3 length: 14 amino acids. Between the trimmed V and J ends, which lost 0 bases and 1 base, there was a span of 7 bases. The CDR3 protein is CASSVATGNTEAFF. The CDR3, as DNA: TGTGCCAGCAGCGTAGCTACAGGGAACACTGAAGCTTTCTTT.

The rearrangement uses TRBV4-1 and TRBJ1-2; 8 bases line up with TRBD1. V lost 3 bases, J lost 2 bases, and 11 bases stayed unmatched. Germline V gives CDR1 MGHRA, CDR2 YSYEKL. The CDR3 consists of 17 residues. Here the CDR3 DNA reads TGCGCCAGCAGCCACCGCTACCCAGACAGGGGAAACTATGGCTACACCTTC. Protein product: CASSHRYPDRGNYGYTF.

There are a few counts of this clone. V gene TRBV4-3 combines with J gene TRBJ2-2, with D possibly being TRBD2 (6 bases). Germline CDR1 reads LGHNA; CDR2 reads YSLEER. V was shortened by 1 base and J by 7 bases, with 13 bases between the two germline ends. The CDR3 has 15 residues. CDR3: CASSQGPGSGGELFF. The CDR3 DNA follows: TGCGCCAGCAGCCAAGGACCCGGGAGTGGCGGGGAGCTGTTTTTT.

This clone was found once. This rearrangement joins TRBV30 to TRBJ1-1, with D unclear. Germline V CDR1 and CDR2: GTSNPN, SVGIG (reference sequence). CDR3 length equals 11 residues. The ends were cut back, 2 bases at V and 5 bases at J, with 6 bases in the middle. The CDR3 loop is CAWSTRTEAFF. The CDR3 DNA reads TGTGCCTGGAGTACGAGGACTGAAGCTTTCTTT.

The rearrangement joins TRBV5-5 to TRBJ2-2; 8 bases agree with TRBD1. The V and J ends lost 2 bases and 5 bases, in that order; junction bases with no gene match: 14. The length of the CDR3 is 18 residues. CDR1 and CDR2 from the germline V gene are SGHKS and YYEKEE (reference sequence). Here the CDR3 DNA reads TGTGCCAGCAGCTTAAATTTTGTCGGACAGGGCCGGACCGGGGAGCTGTTTTTT. This encodes CASSLNFVGQGRTGELFF.

The CDR3 coding sequence is TGCGCCAGCAGCTTACGTCCGGGACAGGCCTACGAGCAGTACTTC. It translates to CASSLRPGQAYEQYF. V usage is TRBV4-1 and J usage is TRBJ2-7; 8 bases are a match to TRBD1. V trimming: 5 bases; J trimming: 2 bases; junction bases outside the gene matches: 8. The CDR3 covers 15 residues. The V gene's germline CDR1 is MGHRA and CDR2 YSYEKL.

The chain is built from TRBV6-6 and TRBJ2-7; the D gene is possibly TRBD1 (6 bases). Trimming removed 2 bases at V and 7 bases at J, with 18 bases between. The CDR3 extends over 15 amino acids. CDR1 is MNHNY, CDR2 SVGAGI, per germline (reference sequence). In DNA, the CDR3 is TGTGCCAGCAGTTACCTAGGGGGAAGGGGCCCGGAGCAGTACTTC. This sequence encodes CASSYLGGRGPEQYF.